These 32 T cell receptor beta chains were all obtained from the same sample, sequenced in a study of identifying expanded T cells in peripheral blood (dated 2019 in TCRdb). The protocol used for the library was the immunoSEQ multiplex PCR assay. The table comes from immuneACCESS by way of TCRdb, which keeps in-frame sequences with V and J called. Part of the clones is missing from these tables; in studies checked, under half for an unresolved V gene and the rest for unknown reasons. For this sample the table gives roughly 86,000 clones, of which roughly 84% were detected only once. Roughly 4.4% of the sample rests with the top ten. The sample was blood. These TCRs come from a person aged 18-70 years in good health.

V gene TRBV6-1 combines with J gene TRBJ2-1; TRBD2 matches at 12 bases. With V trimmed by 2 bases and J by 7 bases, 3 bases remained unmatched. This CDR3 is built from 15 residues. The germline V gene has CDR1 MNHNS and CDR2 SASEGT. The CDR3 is CASSERTSGINEQFF. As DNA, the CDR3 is TGTGCCAGCAGTGAACGGACTAGCGGGATAAATGAGCAGTTCTTC.

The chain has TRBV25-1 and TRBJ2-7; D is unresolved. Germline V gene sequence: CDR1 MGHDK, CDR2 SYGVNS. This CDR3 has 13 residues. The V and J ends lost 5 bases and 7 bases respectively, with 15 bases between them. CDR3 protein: CASSPETYWEQYF. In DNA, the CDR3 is TGTGCCAGCAGTCCAGAGACCTACTGGGAGCAGTACTTC.

Here the CDR3 reads CASSPGQIYNEQFF. The CDR3 nucleotides are TGTGCCAGCAGCCCCGGGCAGATCTACAATGAGCAGTTCTTC. The V and J genes are TRBV7-3 and TRBJ2-1; D unclear. Germline CDR1 SGHTA, CDR2 FQGTGA. Trimming shortened V by 5 bases and J by 3 bases, and 11 bases separated the two germline ends. The CDR3 runs 14 residues.

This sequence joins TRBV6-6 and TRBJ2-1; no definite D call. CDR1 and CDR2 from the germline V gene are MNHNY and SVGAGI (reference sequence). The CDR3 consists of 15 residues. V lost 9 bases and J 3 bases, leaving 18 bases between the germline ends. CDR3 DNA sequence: TGTGCCAGTATCTACGCGGTCGGATTCTACAATGAGCAGTTCTTC. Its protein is CASIYAVGFYNEQFF.

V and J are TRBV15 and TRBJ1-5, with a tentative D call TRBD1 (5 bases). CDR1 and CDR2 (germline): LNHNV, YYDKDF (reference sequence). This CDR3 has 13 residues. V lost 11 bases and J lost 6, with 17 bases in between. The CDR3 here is CASAWGETQPQHF. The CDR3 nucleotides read TGTGCCTCCGCTTGGGGGGAGACTCAGCCCCAGCATTTT.

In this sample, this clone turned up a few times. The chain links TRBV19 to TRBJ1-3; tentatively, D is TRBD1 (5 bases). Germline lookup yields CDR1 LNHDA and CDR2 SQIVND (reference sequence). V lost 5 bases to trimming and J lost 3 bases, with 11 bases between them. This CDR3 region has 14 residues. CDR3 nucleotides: TGTGCCAGTAGTTCCAGGGTCGGTGGAAACACCATATATTTT. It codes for CASSSRVGGNTIYF. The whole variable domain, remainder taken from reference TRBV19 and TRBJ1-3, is DGGITQSPKYLFRKEGQNVTLSCEQNLNHDAMYWYRQDPGQGLRLIYYSQIVNDFQKGDIAEGYSVSREKKESFPLTVTSAQKNPTAFYLCASSSRVGGNTIYFGEGSWLTVV.

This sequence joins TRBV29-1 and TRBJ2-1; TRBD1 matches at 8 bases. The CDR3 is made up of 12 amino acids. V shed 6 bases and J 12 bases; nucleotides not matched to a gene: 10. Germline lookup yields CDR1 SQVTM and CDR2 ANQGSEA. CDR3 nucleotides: TGCAGCGTGGGGCAGGGGGCCTTGGGGCAGTTCTTC. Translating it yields CSVGQGALGQFF.

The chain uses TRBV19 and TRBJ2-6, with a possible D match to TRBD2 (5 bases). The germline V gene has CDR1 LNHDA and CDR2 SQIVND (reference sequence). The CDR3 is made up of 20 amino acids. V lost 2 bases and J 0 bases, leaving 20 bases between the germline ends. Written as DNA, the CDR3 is TGTGCCAGTAGTATAAGCCCCTTCGTCCGGGGTAACTCTGGGGCCAACGTCCTGACTTTC. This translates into CASSISPFVRGNSGANVLTF.

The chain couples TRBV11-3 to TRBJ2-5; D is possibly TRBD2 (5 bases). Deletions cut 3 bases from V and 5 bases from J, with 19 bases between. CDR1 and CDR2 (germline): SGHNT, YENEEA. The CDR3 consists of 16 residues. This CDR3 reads CASSLGVLRTKETQYF. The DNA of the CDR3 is TGTGCCAGCAGCTTGGGAGTTTTGCGTACCAAGGAGACCCAGTACTTC.

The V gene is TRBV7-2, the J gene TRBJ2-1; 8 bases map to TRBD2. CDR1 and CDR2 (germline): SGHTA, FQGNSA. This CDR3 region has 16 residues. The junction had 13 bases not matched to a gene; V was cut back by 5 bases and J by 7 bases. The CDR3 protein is CASSAQGAGVRNEQFF. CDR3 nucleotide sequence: TGTGCCAGCAGCGCCCAGGGAGCGGGGGTAAGAAATGAGCAGTTCTTC.

Here the CDR3 reads CASRGEAGNYGYTF. CDR3 nucleotide sequence: TGTGCCAGCAGGGGGGAGGCAGGCAACTATGGCTACACCTTC. The chain couples TRBV2 to TRBJ1-2, with D perhaps matching TRBD1 (5 bases). The ends were cut back, 6 bases at V and 2 bases at J, with 13 bases in the middle. The CDR3 is 14 amino acids. Germline V gives CDR1 SNHLY, CDR2 FYNNEI. Full variable domain (rest looked up from reference TRBV2 and TRBJ1-2): EPEVTQTPSHQVTQMGQEVILRCVPISNHLYFYWYRQILGQKVEFLVSFYNNEISEKSEIFDDQFSVERPDGSNFTLKIRSTKLEDSAMYFCASRGEAGNYGYTFGSGTRLTVV.

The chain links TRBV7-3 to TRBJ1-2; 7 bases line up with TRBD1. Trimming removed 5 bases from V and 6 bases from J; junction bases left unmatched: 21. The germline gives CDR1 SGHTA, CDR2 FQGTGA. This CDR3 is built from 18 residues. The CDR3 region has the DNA TGTGCCAGCAGCGGCCCGGCCGGGACTAAACAGGGGAAAGATGGCTACACCTTC. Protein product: CASSGPAGTKQGKDGYTF.

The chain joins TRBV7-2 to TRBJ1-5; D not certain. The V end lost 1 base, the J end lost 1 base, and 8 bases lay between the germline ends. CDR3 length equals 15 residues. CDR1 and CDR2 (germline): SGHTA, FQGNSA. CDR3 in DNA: TGTGCCAGCAGCTTAGAGGACGGAAGCAATCAGCCCCAGCATTTT. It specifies CASSLEDGSNQPQHF.

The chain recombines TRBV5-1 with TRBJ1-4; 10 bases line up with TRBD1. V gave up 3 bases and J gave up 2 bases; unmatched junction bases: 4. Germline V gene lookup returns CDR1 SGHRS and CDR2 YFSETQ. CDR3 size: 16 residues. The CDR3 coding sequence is TGCGCCAGCAGCTGGACAGGGGGTACGACTAATGAAAAACTGTTTTTT. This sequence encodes CASSWTGGTTNEKLFF.

CDR3 in DNA: TGTGCCTGGAGTGCCGGGGGTACGCAGTATTTT. This gives the protein CAWSAGGTQYF. This chain uses TRBV30 with TRBJ2-3; possible D gene TRBD2, 6 bases. Trimming left V 1 base short and J 8 bases short, with 7 bases between. Germline V CDR1 and CDR2: GTSNPN, SVGIG (reference sequence). The CDR3 has 11 amino acids. The full variable domain, with the rest looked up from reference TRBV30 and TRBJ2-3, is SQTIHQWPATLVQPVGSPLSLECTVEGTSNPNLYWYRQAAGRGLQLLFYSVGIGQISSEVPQNLSASRPQDRQFILSSKKLLLSDSGFYLCAWSAGGTQYFGPGTRLTVL.

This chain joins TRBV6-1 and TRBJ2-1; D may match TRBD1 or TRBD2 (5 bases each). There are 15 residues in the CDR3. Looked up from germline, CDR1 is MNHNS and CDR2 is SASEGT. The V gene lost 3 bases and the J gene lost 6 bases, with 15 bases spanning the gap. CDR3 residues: CASSEGPTSSNEQFF. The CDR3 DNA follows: TGTGCCAGCAGTGAGGGACCGACATCTTCCAATGAGCAGTTCTTC.

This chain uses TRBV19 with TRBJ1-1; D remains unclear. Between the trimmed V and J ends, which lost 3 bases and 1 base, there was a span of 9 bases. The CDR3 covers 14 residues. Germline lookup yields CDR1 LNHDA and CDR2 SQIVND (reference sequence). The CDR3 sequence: CASSMGSGNTEAFF. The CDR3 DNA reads TGTGCCAGTAGTATGGGGTCTGGGAACACTGAAGCTTTCTTT.

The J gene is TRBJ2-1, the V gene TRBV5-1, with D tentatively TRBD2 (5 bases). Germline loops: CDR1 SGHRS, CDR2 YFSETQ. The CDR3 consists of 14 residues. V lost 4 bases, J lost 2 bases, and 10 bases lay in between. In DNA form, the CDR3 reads TGCGCCAGCAGCCCCGGGATCACCTACAATGAGCAGTTCTTC. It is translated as CASSPGITYNEQFF.

CDR3 sequence: CASSKGTGGHNEQFF. In nucleotides, the CDR3 is TGTGCCAGCAGCAAAGGGACAGGGGGGCACAATGAGCAGTTCTTC. The chain couples TRBV21-1 to TRBJ2-1; the tabulated D call, TRBD1, remains unverified against the DNA. TRBV21-1 is noted as a pseudogene. The CDR3 loop spans 15 amino acids.

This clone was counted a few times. The CDR3 nucleotides read TGCGCCAGCAGCCAAGATCAAGACAAAGGGACAGGGTACGTCTACACCTTC. Translating gives CASSQDQDKGTGYVYTF. V usage is TRBV4-3 and J usage is TRBJ1-2, with 9 bases fitting TRBD1. The germline CDR1 and CDR2 sequences are LGHNA and YSLEER. The CDR3 length is 17 residues. V gave up 0 bases and J gave up 10 bases; unmatched junction bases: 15.

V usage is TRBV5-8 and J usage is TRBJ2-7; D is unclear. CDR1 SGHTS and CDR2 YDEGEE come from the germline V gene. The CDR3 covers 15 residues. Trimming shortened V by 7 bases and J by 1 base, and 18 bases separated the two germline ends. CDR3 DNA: TGTGCCAGCCAGCCTCTTCATCAGGATTCCTACGAGCAGTACTTC. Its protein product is CASQPLHQDSYEQYF.

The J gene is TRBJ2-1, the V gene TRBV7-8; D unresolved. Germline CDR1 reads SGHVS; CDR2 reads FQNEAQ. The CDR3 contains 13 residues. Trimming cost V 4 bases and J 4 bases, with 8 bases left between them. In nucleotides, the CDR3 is TGTGCCAGCAGCTATAGTGGGTACAATGAGCAGTTCTTC. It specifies CASSYSGYNEQFF.

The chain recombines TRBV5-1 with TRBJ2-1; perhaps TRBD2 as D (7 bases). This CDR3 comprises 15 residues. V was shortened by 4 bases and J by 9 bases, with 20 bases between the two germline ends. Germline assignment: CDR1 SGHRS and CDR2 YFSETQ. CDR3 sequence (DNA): TGCGCCAGCAGCCCCGGGGGAGGCGGGGGCGGTGAGCAGTTCTTC. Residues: CASSPGGGGGGEQFF.

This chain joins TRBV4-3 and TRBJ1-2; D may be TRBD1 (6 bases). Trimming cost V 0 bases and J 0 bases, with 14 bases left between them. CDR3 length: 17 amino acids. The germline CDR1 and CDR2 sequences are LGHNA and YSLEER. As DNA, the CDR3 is TGCGCCAGCAGCCAAGAAGAGGCCAGGGGTTCTAACTATGGCTACACCTTC. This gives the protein CASSQEEARGSNYGYTF.

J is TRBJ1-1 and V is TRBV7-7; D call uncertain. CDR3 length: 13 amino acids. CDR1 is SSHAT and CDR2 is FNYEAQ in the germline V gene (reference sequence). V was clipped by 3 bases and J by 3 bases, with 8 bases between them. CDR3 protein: CASSFTVHTEAFF. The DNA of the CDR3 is TGTGCCAGCAGCTTTACCGTCCACACTGAAGCTTTCTTT.

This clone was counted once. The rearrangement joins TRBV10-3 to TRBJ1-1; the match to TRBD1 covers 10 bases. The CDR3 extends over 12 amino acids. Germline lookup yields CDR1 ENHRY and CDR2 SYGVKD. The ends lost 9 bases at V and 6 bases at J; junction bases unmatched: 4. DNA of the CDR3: TGTGCCATTCGACAGGGGGCCTCTGAAGCTTTCTTT. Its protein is CAIRQGASEAFF.

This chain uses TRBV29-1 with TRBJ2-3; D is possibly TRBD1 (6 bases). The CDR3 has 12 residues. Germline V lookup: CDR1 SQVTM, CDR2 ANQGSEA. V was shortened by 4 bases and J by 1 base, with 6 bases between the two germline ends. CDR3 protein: CSVGQGTDTQYF. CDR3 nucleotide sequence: TGCAGCGTTGGACAGGGCACAGATACGCAGTATTTT.

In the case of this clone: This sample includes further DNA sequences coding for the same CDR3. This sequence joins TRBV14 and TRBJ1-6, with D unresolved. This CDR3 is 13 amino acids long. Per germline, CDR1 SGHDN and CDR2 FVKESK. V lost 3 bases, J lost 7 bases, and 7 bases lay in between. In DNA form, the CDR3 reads TGTGCCAGCAGCCAGTTGTTGAATTCACCCCTCCACTTT. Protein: CASSQLLNSPLHF.

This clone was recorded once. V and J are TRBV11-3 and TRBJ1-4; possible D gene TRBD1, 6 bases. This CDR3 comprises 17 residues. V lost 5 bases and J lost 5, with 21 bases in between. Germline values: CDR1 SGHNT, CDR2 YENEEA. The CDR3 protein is CASSGGQRTTTNEKLFF. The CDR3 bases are TGTGCCAGCAGCGGGGGGCAGAGGACCACTACAAATGAAAAACTGTTTTTT.

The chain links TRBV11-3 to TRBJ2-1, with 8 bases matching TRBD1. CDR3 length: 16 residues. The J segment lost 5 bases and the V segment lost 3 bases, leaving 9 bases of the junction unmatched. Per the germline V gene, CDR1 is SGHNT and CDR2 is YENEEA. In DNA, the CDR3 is TGTGCCAGCAGCTTGGTCAGGGGGCAAGAGGACAATGAGCAGTTCTTC. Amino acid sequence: CASSLVRGQEDNEQFF. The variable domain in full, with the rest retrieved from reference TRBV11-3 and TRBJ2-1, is EAGVVQSPRYKIIEKKQPVAFWCNPISGHNTLYWYLQNLGQGPELLIRYENEEAVDDSQLPKDRFSAERLKGVDSTLKIQPAELGDSAVYLCASSLVRGQEDNEQFFGPGTRLTVL.

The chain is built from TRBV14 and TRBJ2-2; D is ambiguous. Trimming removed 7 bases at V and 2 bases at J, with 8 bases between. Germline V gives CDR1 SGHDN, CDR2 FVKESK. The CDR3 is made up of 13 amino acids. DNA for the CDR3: TGTGCCAGCAAGCCGAAAAACACCGGGGAGCTGTTTTTT. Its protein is CASKPKNTGELFF.

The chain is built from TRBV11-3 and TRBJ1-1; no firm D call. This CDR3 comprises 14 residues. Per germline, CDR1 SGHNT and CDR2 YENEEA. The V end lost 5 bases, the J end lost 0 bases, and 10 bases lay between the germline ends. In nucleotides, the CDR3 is TGTGCCAGCAGCCAAGACTTTATGAACACTGAAGCTTTCTTT. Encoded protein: CASSQDFMNTEAFF.